This paragraph covers one T cell receptor (beta chain) sequence. This record belongs to a study of blood T cell repertoires in COVID-19. Study-level information: The United States, Italy and Spain supplied acute and convalescent COVID-19 samples.

Trimming pared 4 bases from V and 4 bases from J, leaving 13 bases between. The germline V gene has CDR1 MDHEN and CDR2 SYDVKM. The CDR3 loop spans 14 amino acids. Clones were read by immunoSEQ multiplex PCR, and TCRdb kept only the in-frame ones, dropping some. The sample records about 250,000 clones, approximately 88% being singletons. Sequenced: peripheral blood. The clonotype was recovered from a woman under 40 with COVID-19, enrolled during active disease. This sequence joins TRBV28 and TRBJ2-5, with TRBD1 as a possible D gene (5 bases). CDR3 DNA: TGTGCCAGCAGTTCCAGGGCGGTTGGAGAGACCCAGTACTTC. Amino acid sequence: CASSSRAVGETQYF.